This TCR beta chain originates from a study of Ad26.COV2.S vaccination and SARS-CoV-2 variants. About the research overall: As a participant in COV1001, the donor was in the Ad26.COV2.S trial arm.

A word on this clone: Its matching antigen is unknown.

The treatment denotes: roughly 19 received Ad26.COV2.S at low or high dose, single or two shots; 5 received placebo; per-sample allocation not given. Day 63 following the first vaccine or placebo injection was when the samples were taken. Per the germline V gene, CDR1 is MNHEY and CDR2 is SMNVEV (reference sequence). V lost 5 bases and J 2 bases, leaving 16 bases between the germline ends. This CDR3 contains 15 residues. The study's findings and limits: The analyses of TCR breadth and depth may have understated the size of total T cell responses. After vaccination, substantial breadth of spike-specific CD8+ and CD4+ responses was reported.

TCRdb keeps only in-frame clones here, not all; method: immunoSEQ multiplex PCR. The data contain about 350,000 clones, 75% to 90% of them singletons. This sequence joins TRBV27 and TRBJ2-7; D unclear. The sequence came from a person between 18 and 60 years old who received the Ad26.COV2.S COVID-19 vaccine or a placebo. The input for sequencing was peripheral blood, taken in a trial of Ad26.COV2.S vaccine versus placebo. The CDR3 region is CASSRGRTEPYEQYF. The CDR3 nucleotides read TGTGCCAGCAGTCGAGGTCGGACGGAGCCCTACGAGCAGTACTTC.